Listed here are 21 T cell receptor beta chains from one sample, sequenced in a study of vaccination and CD4 T cells after COVID-19. Treatment: approximately nine-day PBMC culture with coronavirus spike peptide pools or control peptides (ViraFEST assay). No antigen is known for these receptors. The Oncomine TCR Beta short-read assay was what sequenced the DNA obtained from cultured CD4+ T cells. TCRdb analysed the PCR reads with MiXCR anew, one entry per CDR3 protein. Of about 30,000 distinct CDR3 sequences in the sample, around 64% were seen once. Sequencing used CD4+ T cells from blood, cultured in vitro, obtained after SARS-CoV-2 vaccination. Receptors were obtained from a human donor who received a COVID-19 vaccine.

This rearrangement joins TRBV20-1 to TRBJ2-5; maybe TRBD2 (7 bases). Trimming cost V 2 bases and J 7 bases, with 20 bases left between them. The CDR3 loop spans 15 amino acids. The V gene's germline CDR1 is DFQATT and CDR2 SNEGSKA (reference sequence). In DNA form, the CDR3 reads TGCAGTGCTAGAAGGTCGGAGGGGGGGCATCGGACCCAGTACTTC. It is translated as CSARRSEGGHRTQYF.

V gene TRBV5-8 combines with J gene TRBJ2-1; possible D gene TRBD2, 6 bases. Germline V CDR1 and CDR2: SGHTS, YDEGEE. V lost 3 bases, J lost 5 bases, and 15 bases lay in between. The CDR3 runs 15 residues. Written as DNA, the CDR3 is TGTGCCAGCAGCTCGACGGGACTCTCGAACAATGAGCAGTTCTTC. This translates into CASSSTGLSNNEQFF.

This clonotype occurred a few times. The chain combines TRBV25-1 with TRBJ2-4; TRBD2 is a possible D gene (6 bases). Germline assignment: CDR1 MGHDK and CDR2 SYGVNS. The CDR3 is 14 amino acids. The V gene lost 4 bases and the J gene lost 2 bases, with 9 bases spanning the gap. Here the CDR3 DNA reads TGTGCCAGCAGTGTGGAGGGGACCAAAAACATTCAGTACTTC. Translated, it gives CASSVEGTKNIQYF.

The chain joins TRBV2 to TRBJ2-5, with D possibly being TRBD2 (6 bases). In germline, CDR1 is SNHLY, CDR2 FYNNEI. The CDR3 runs to 13 residues. With 6 bases removed from V and 5 bases from J, the gap between germline ends came to 13 bases. The CDR3 region is CASSVLEGETQYF. CDR3 DNA sequence: TGTGCCAGCAGCGTGTTGGAGGGGGAGACCCAGTACTTC.

V usage is TRBV6-1 and J usage is TRBJ1-3; a possible D gene is TRBD1 (5 bases). V was trimmed by 1 base and J by 8 bases, leaving 9 bases between them. The germline V gene encodes CDR1 MNHNS and CDR2 SASEGT. CDR3 length equals 13 residues. The DNA for the CDR3 is TGTGCCAGCAGTGAAGAGGGGTTTGACACCATATATTTT. The encoded protein is CASSEEGFDTIYF.

The V and J genes are TRBV11-3 and TRBJ2-3; 10 nucleotides match TRBD1. V was clipped by 3 bases and J by 3 bases; unmatched bases: 6. Germline-derived CDR1 and CDR2 are SGHNT and YENEEA. The CDR3 contains 16 residues. CDR3 residues: CASSFFPGQGTDTQYF. CDR3 sequence (DNA): TGTGCCAGCAGCTTTTTCCCGGGACAGGGGACAGATACGCAGTATTTT.

This rearrangement joins TRBV5-1 to TRBJ2-5, with a tentative D call TRBD2 (5 bases). With 0 bases removed from V and 0 bases from J, the gap between germline ends came to 12 bases. There are 16 residues in the CDR3. Germline V lookup: CDR1 SGHRS, CDR2 YFSETQ. CDR3 in DNA: TGCGCCAGCAGCTTGGCAGAGGGATTAAACCAAGAGACCCAGTACTTC. It codes for CASSLAEGLNQETQYF.

The chain joins TRBV20-1 to TRBJ1-5; TRBD1 matches 9 bases. The junction had 5 bases not matched to a gene; V was cut back by 4 bases and J by 7 bases. This CDR3 has 13 amino acids. Germline CDR1 is DFQATT and CDR2 is SNEGSKA (reference sequence). CDR3 DNA: TGCAGTGCTACCGGACAGGGGAGGCAGCCCCAGCATTTT. Amino acids: CSATGQGRQPQHF.

This clonotype came up a few times. The rearrangement links TRBV19 to TRBJ1-5, with D hard to call. The length of the CDR3 is 13 residues. With 3 bases removed from V and 5 bases from J, the gap between germline ends came to 8 bases. Germline V lookup: CDR1 LNHDA, CDR2 SQIVND (reference sequence). The CDR3 DNA reads as TGTGCCAGTAGTATGTCGTCACATCAGCCCCAGCATTTT. This gives the protein CASSMSSHQPQHF.

The chain recombines TRBV30 with TRBJ1-6; 11 bases line up with TRBD1. The germline CDR1 and CDR2 sequences are GTSNPN and SVGIG (reference sequence). After removal of 7 bases from V and 5 bases from J, the junction contained 10 bases not matched to a gene. The CDR3 consists of 16 residues. The CDR3 nucleotides read TGTGCCTTAAAAAAGGGGGGACAGGGGGATAATTCACCCCTCCACTTT. Amino acids: CALKKGGQGDNSPLHF.

The chain recombines TRBV2 with TRBJ1-5, with 9 positions matching TRBD1. Germline V gives CDR1 SNHLY, CDR2 FYNNEI. This CDR3 is 15 amino acids long. The J segment lost 1 base and the V segment lost 6 bases, leaving 4 bases of the junction unmatched. In DNA, the CDR3 is TGTGCCAGCAGGGCGGACAGGGGAAGCAATCAGCCCCAGCATTTT. This translates into CASRADRGSNQPQHF.

This chain uses TRBV2 with TRBJ1-6, with 7 bases identical to TRBD1. V shed 6 bases and J 8 bases; nucleotides not matched to a gene: 7. CDR1 SNHLY and CDR2 FYNNEI come from the germline V gene. This CDR3 region has 14 residues. CDR3 sequence reads: CASRRDSRDSPLHF. DNA of the CDR3: TGTGCCAGCAGGAGGGACAGTCGGGATTCACCCCTCCACTTT.

The chain joins TRBV30 to TRBJ1-1, with a weak D call TRBD1 (5 bases). The CDR3 extends over 15 amino acids. Germline CDR1 reads GTSNPN; CDR2 reads SVGIG (reference sequence). Trimming shortened V by 2 bases and J by 0 bases, and 13 bases separated the two germline ends. The CDR3 DNA follows: TGTGCCTGGAGTCGTCGTTGGGGGTTGAACACTGAAGCTTTCTTT. Amino acid sequence: CAWSRRWGLNTEAFF. The variable domain in full, with the rest retrieved from reference TRBV30 and TRBJ1-1, is SQTIHQWPATLVQPVGSPLSLECTVEGTSNPNLYWYRQAAGRGLQLLFYSVGIGQISSEVPQNLSASRPQDRQFILSSKKLLLSDSGFYLCAWSRRWGLNTEAFFGQGTRLTVV.

The rearrangement uses TRBV6-5 and TRBJ1-4, with TRBD1 as a possible D gene (5 bases). The CDR3 consists of 16 residues. V was shortened by 0 bases and J by 5 bases, with 13 bases between the two germline ends. The germline V gene encodes CDR1 MNHEY and CDR2 SVGAGI. The DNA of the CDR3 is TGTGCCAGCAGTTACTCGATTGGGGGGATCAATGAAAAACTGTTTTTT. It is translated as CASSYSIGGINEKLFF.

The J gene is TRBJ1-1, the V gene TRBV5-1; 7 nucleotides line up with TRBD1. The CDR3 contains 16 residues. V lost 4 bases and J lost 0; bases outside the gene matches: 9. The germline gives CDR1 SGHRS, CDR2 YFSETQ. The CDR3 DNA is TGCGCCAGCAGCGCCGGACAGGCGACTATGAACACTGAAGCTTTCTTT. Its protein is CASSAGQATMNTEAFF.

In its sample, this clonotype was seen a few times. The chain combines TRBV25-1 with TRBJ1-2, with a possible D match to TRBD1 (6 bases). The CDR3 length is 15 residues. The germline V gene encodes CDR1 MGHDK and CDR2 SYGVNS. V was pared by 1 base and J by 8 bases, with 17 bases between. This CDR3 reads CASSEFGGEGVGYTF. The DNA for the CDR3 is TGTGCCAGCAGTGAATTCGGGGGCGAAGGCGTCGGCTACACCTTC.

V is TRBV6-1 and J is TRBJ1-3; D might be TRBD1 (6 bases). The V gene's germline CDR1 is MNHNS and CDR2 SASEGT. CDR3 length equals 16 residues. Trimming pared 6 bases from V and 0 bases from J, leaving 15 bases between. CDR3 in DNA: TGTGCCAGCAGATTGACAGGCCCCGGCTCTGGAAACACCATATATTTT. This sequence encodes CASRLTGPGSGNTIYF.

The V gene is TRBV12-3 or TRBV12-4, the J gene TRBJ1-4, with D perhaps TRBD1 (6 bases). Deletions cut 1 base from V and 7 bases from J, with 10 bases between. This CDR3 region has 14 residues. CDR3 in DNA: TGTGCCAGCAGTTTAGGGGGGCAAGGTGAAAAACTGTTTTTT. It codes for CASSLGGQGEKLFF.

The gene calls are TRBV7-9 and TRBJ2-3; D gene uncertain. Germline V CDR1 and CDR2: SEHNR, FQNEAQ (reference sequence). This CDR3 is 12 amino acids long. The V gene lost 5 bases and the J gene lost 2 bases, with 5 bases spanning the gap. CDR3 DNA sequence: TGTGCCAGCAGCCCGAACACAGATACGCAGTATTTT. Translating it yields CASSPNTDTQYF.

The chain recombines TRBV12-3 or TRBV12-4 with TRBJ1-3; D is perhaps TRBD1 (6 bases). The CDR3 runs to 13 residues. The V gene lost 2 bases and the J gene lost 7 bases, with 9 bases spanning the gap. CDR3 sequence (DNA): TGTGCCAGCAGTTTATGGGGGGCCAACACCATATATTTT. Amino acids: CASSLWGANTIYF.

This clonotype was counted only a few times. The CDR3 sequence: CSASANTGTGGRQPQHF. The CDR3 DNA reads TGCAGTGCTAGTGCTAATACCGGGACAGGGGGGCGCCAGCCCCAGCATTTT. The chain carries TRBV20-1 and TRBJ1-5; 11 bases are a match to TRBD1. The CDR3 totals 17 residues. The J segment lost 7 bases and the V segment lost 3 bases, leaving 14 bases of the junction unmatched. Germline values: CDR1 DFQATT, CDR2 SNEGSKA (reference sequence).